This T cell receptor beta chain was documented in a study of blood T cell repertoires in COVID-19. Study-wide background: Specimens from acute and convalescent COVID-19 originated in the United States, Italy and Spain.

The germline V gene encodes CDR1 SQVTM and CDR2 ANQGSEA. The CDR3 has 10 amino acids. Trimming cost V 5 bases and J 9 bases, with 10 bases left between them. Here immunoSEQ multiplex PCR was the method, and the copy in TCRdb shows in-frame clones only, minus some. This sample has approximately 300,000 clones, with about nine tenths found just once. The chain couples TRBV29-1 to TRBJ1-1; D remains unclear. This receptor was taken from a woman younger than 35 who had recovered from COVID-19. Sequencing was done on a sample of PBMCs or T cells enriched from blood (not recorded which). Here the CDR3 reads CSVQAEKAFF. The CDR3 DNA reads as TGCAGCGTTCAGGCAGAGAAAGCTTTCTTT.